This passage covers 24 T cell receptor beta chains from one sample sequenced in a study of early T cells in non-severe SARS-CoV-2 infection. TCRdb called the 5' RACE reads again in MiXCR, with one record for every CDR3 protein. The sample has fewer than 120,000 distinct CDR3 sequences; around 12% are singletons. The sequencing used whole blood, collected at baseline. The source is an adult who was a healthcare worker with PCR-confirmed SARS-CoV-2 infection or an uninfected control (not recorded which).

The chain employs TRBV5-6 and TRBJ2-1, with D uncertain. The germline V gene encodes CDR1 SGHDT and CDR2 YYEEEE. The CDR3 length is 12 residues. The V and J ends lost 1 base and 9 bases respectively, with 8 bases between them. In nucleotides, the CDR3 is TGTGCCAGCAGCTTGCTGACGTCTGAGCAGTTCTTC. This sequence encodes CASSLLTSEQFF.

This clonotype has just a few counts. The V and J genes are TRBV28 and TRBJ2-3; D may be TRBD2 (5 bases). Germline V gives CDR1 MDHEN, CDR2 SYDVKM. The V and J ends lost 1 base and 4 bases respectively, with 12 bases between them. CDR3 length: 15 residues. CDR3 in amino acids: CASSLLRELADTQYF. CDR3 DNA: TGTGCCAGCAGTTTATTGAGGGAGTTGGCAGATACGCAGTATTTT. The whole variable domain, filled in from reference TRBV28 and TRBJ2-3, reads DVKVTQSSRYLVKRTGEKVFLECVQDMDHENMFWYRQDPGLGLRLIYFSYDVKMKEKGDIPEGYSVSREKKERFSLILESASTNQTSMYLCASSLLRELADTQYFGPGTRLTVL.

The chain recombines TRBV2 with TRBJ2-2, with a tentative D call TRBD2 (6 bases). Trimming pared 10 bases from V and 5 bases from J, leaving 17 bases between. The CDR3 spans 14 residues. Germline values: CDR1 SNHLY, CDR2 FYNNEI. DNA for the CDR3: TGTGCCACCTCTAAGGGACTCCCGACCGGGGAGCTGTTTTTT. Its translation is CATSKGLPTGELFF. The variable domain in full, completed from reference TRBV2 and TRBJ2-2, reads EPEVTQTPSHQVTQMGQEVILRCVPISNHLYFYWYRQILGQKVEFLVSFYNNEISEKSEIFDDQFSVERPDGSNFTLKIRSTKLEDSAMYFCATSKGLPTGELFFGEGSRLTVL.

This clonotype has just one count. The chain joins TRBV5-1 to TRBJ2-1, with D possibly being TRBD1 (5 bases). From germline, CDR1 is SGHRS and CDR2 YFSETQ. V lost 2 bases and J 3 bases, leaving 6 bases between the germline ends. This CDR3 has 13 amino acids. CDR3 nucleotides: TGCGCCAGCAGCTTTGACAGCTACAATGAGCAGTTCTTC. Amino acids: CASSFDSYNEQFF.

This clonotype was detected only a few times. This chain uses TRBV4-1 with TRBJ2-7; D possibly corresponds to TRBD2 (7 bases). From germline, CDR1 is MGHRA and CDR2 YSYEKL. V lost 2 bases to trimming and J lost 0 bases, with 17 bases between them. CDR3 length equals 17 residues. The DNA for the CDR3 is TGCGCCAGCAGCCAACGACCCGGGGGGCGGGGCTCCTACGAGCAGTACTTC. Translated: CASSQRPGGRGSYEQYF.

This clonotype was detected a few times. V and J are TRBV6-5 and TRBJ1-5, with 9 bases that match TRBD1. With 6 bases clipped from V and 3 bases from J, the junction kept 9 bases outside the gene matches. The CDR3 runs to 16 residues. The germline V gene has CDR1 MNHEY and CDR2 SVGAGI. The CDR3 sequence: CASSKVRTGANQPQHF. As DNA, the CDR3 is TGTGCCAGCAGCAAAGTGAGGACAGGGGCCAATCAGCCCCAGCATTTT.

The chain links TRBV4-1 to TRBJ2-1; D is perhaps TRBD1 (6 bases). V dropped 0 bases and J dropped 7 bases, with 10 bases sitting between them. Germline-derived CDR1 and CDR2 are MGHRA and YSYEKL. CDR3 length: 14 residues. CDR3 sequence (DNA): TGCGCCAGCAGCCAAGACAGGGGTGGGAATGAGCAGTTCTTC. Residues: CASSQDRGGNEQFF.

This chain links TRBV27 with TRBJ1-1; D gene uncertain. The V gene lost 3 bases and the J gene lost 5 bases, with 13 bases spanning the gap. CDR3 length equals 14 residues. Per the germline V gene, CDR1 is MNHEY and CDR2 is SMNVEV (reference sequence). CDR3 coding DNA: TGTGCCAGCAGTTTTTCTAGGGTAGTGACTGAAGCTTTCTTT. Translation: CASSFSRVVTEAFF.

The gene calls are TRBV4-1 and TRBJ2-7; D unresolved. V was trimmed by 1 base and J by 3 bases, leaving 7 bases between them. This CDR3 is 13 amino acids long. Germline V lookup: CDR1 MGHRA, CDR2 YSYEKL. CDR3 bases: TGCGCCAGCAGCCAAGCTCCGAGCTACGAGCAGTACTTC. Protein sequence: CASSQAPSYEQYF.

The chain carries TRBV20-1 and TRBJ2-7; possibly TRBD1 for D (5 bases). The CDR3 consists of 14 residues. Germline CDR1 reads DFQATT; CDR2 reads SNEGSKA (reference sequence). With 4 bases removed from V and 0 bases from J, the gap between germline ends came to 13 bases. The CDR3 reads CSATGRRSSYEQYF. CDR3 sequence (DNA): TGCAGTGCTACAGGGCGGCGGAGCTCCTACGAGCAGTACTTC.

The chain recombines TRBV15 with TRBJ2-4; TRBD1 aligns across 10 bases. The CDR3 is 16 amino acids. Unmatched junction bases numbered 5, after V lost 0 bases and J lost 6 bases. Germline assignment: CDR1 LNHNV and CDR2 YYDKDF (reference sequence). CDR3 nucleotides: TGTGCCACCAGCAGAGATAGGGGGACAGGGGCAAACATTCAGTACTTC. Its protein product is CATSRDRGTGANIQYF.

The genes are TRBV7-9 and TRBJ1-6; D gene ambiguous. V was clipped by 1 base and J by 3 bases, with 7 bases between them. Looked up from germline, CDR1 is SEHNR and CDR2 is FQNEAQ (reference sequence). The CDR3 consists of 15 residues. In DNA, the CDR3 is TGTGCCAGCAGCTTAGACGGGGACTATAATTCACCCCTCCACTTT. Protein sequence: CASSLDGDYNSPLHF. The full variable domain, rest sourced from reference TRBV7-9 and TRBJ1-6, is DTGVSQNPRHKITKRGQNVTFRCDPISEHNRLYWYRQTLGQGPEFLTYFQNEAQLEKSRLLSDRFSAERPKGSFSTLEIQRTEQGDSAMYLCASSLDGDYNSPLHFGNGTRLTVT.

This clonotype was seen ten or more times. This sequence joins TRBV5-1 and TRBJ1-1; D uncertain. The CDR3 consists of 13 residues. The germline gives CDR1 SGHRS, CDR2 YFSETQ. V was pared by 4 bases and J by 3 bases, with 10 bases between. The CDR3 region is CASSSGPHTEAFF. Here the CDR3 DNA reads TGCGCCAGCAGCAGCGGACCGCACACTGAAGCTTTCTTT.

The chain carries TRBV7-9 and TRBJ2-7; D remains ambiguous. The length of the CDR3 is 14 residues. V was shortened by 5 bases and J by 2 bases, with 13 bases between the two germline ends. Germline values: CDR1 SEHNR, CDR2 FQNEAQ (reference sequence). CDR3 amino acids: CASSPVRIPYEQYF. CDR3 sequence (DNA): TGTGCCAGCAGCCCAGTCAGGATCCCCTACGAGCAGTACTTC. Full variable domain (outside the CDR3, taken from reference TRBV7-9 and TRBJ2-7): DTGVSQNPRHKITKRGQNVTFRCDPISEHNRLYWYRQTLGQGPEFLTYFQNEAQLEKSRLLSDRFSAERPKGSFSTLEIQRTEQGDSAMYLCASSPVRIPYEQYFGPGTRLTVT.

In this sample, this clonotype turned up a few times. This chain connects TRBV12-3 or TRBV12-4 to TRBJ1-1; D remains ambiguous. V was trimmed by 10 bases and J by 0 bases, leaving 6 bases between them. This CDR3 has 11 residues. The chain's CDR3 is CATIMNTEAFF. The DNA for the CDR3 is TGTGCCACCATCATGAACACTGAAGCTTTCTTT.

The gene calls are TRBV6-1 and TRBJ2-1; tentatively, D is TRBD1 or TRBD2 (6 bases each). The CDR3 contains 15 residues. Germline V gives CDR1 MNHNS, CDR2 SASEGT. V gave up 3 bases and J gave up 7 bases, with 16 bases separating them. The CDR3 loop is CASSDNRDSMNEQFF. In DNA form, the CDR3 reads TGTGCCAGCAGTGATAACAGGGACTCTATGAATGAGCAGTTCTTC.

This clonotype was observed many times. The rearrangement links TRBV7-9 to TRBJ2-7, with 8 bases identical to TRBD1. J gave up 3 bases and V 1 base, and 5 bases lay outside the gene matches. Germline-derived CDR1 and CDR2 are SEHNR and FQNEAQ (reference sequence). There are 15 residues in the CDR3. As DNA, the CDR3 is TGTGCCAGCAGCTTAGAAGGTACAGGGGGCTACGAGCAGTACTTC. It is translated as CASSLEGTGGYEQYF.

This chain connects TRBV28 to TRBJ2-1; weak D call: TRBD2 (6 bases). V gave up 5 bases and J gave up 8 bases, with 19 bases separating them. From germline, CDR1 is MDHEN and CDR2 SYDVKM. The CDR3 length is 15 residues. CDR3 amino acids: CASSMTAPGVHEQFF. The DNA of the CDR3 is TGTGCCAGCAGTATGACGGCTCCGGGAGTCCATGAGCAGTTCTTC.

This clonotype appeared many times. This sequence joins TRBV28 and TRBJ1-1; tentatively, D is TRBD1 (6 bases). The CDR3 extends over 15 amino acids. The germline V gene encodes CDR1 MDHEN and CDR2 SYDVKM. V dropped 1 base and J dropped 3 bases, with 12 bases sitting between them. DNA for the CDR3: TGTGCCAGCAGTTTATATACAGGGAAGGACACTGAAGCTTTCTTT. This encodes CASSLYTGKDTEAFF.

The chain uses TRBV7-6 and TRBJ2-5, with D hard to call. Trimming left V 0 bases short and J 2 bases short, with 10 bases between. The CDR3 covers 15 residues. Germline V gene sequence: CDR1 SGHVS, CDR2 FNYEAQ. CDR3 DNA sequence: TGTGCCAGCAGCTTAGCGATGGCGGCGCAAGAGACCCAGTACTTC. It translates to CASSLAMAAQETQYF.

The chain joins TRBV28 to TRBJ2-5; possible D gene TRBD1, 5 bases. V shed 4 bases and J shed 4 bases, with 19 bases lying between them. CDR3 length: 16 amino acids. The germline V gene encodes CDR1 MDHEN and CDR2 SYDVKM. The CDR3 nucleotides are TGTGCCAGCAGTTCCCCCCGCAGGGCTTTGGGAGAGACCCAGTACTTC. Its translation is CASSSPRRALGETQYF.

This clonotype was seen more than once but under ten times. The CDR3 coding sequence is TGCGCCAGCAGCCAAGGCCGTGGCGGACAGACCTACAATGAGCAGTTCTTC. The encoded protein is CASSQGRGGQTYNEQFF. This rearrangement joins TRBV4-1 to TRBJ2-1, with a weak D call TRBD1 (6 bases). Germline loops: CDR1 MGHRA, CDR2 YSYEKL. V was clipped by 1 base and J by 2 bases, with 15 bases between them. The CDR3 runs 17 residues.

The chain employs TRBV28 and TRBJ1-1; D is undetermined. Germline V lookup: CDR1 MDHEN, CDR2 SYDVKM. The ends were cut back, 2 bases at V and 8 bases at J, with 15 bases in the middle. The CDR3 has 14 residues. The CDR3 sequence: CASSLLGRAAEAFF. The CDR3 DNA sequence: TGTGCCAGCAGTTTACTGGGTCGTGCCGCAGAAGCTTTCTTT.

In its sample, this clonotype was seen many times. This chain joins TRBV18 and TRBJ1-3; possible D gene TRBD1, 5 bases. Germline V gene sequence: CDR1 KGHSH, CDR2 LQKENI. Trimming pared 2 bases from V and 0 bases from J, leaving 8 bases between. The CDR3 length is 15 residues. The CDR3 region has the DNA TGTGCCAGCTCACCAACGACAGTCTCTGGAAACACCATATATTTT. Amino acid sequence: CASSPTTVSGNTIYF.